This T cell receptor beta chain was recorded in a study of blood T cells in healthy people across ages (dated by TCRdb to between 2015 and 2016). About the investigation overall: Template switching captured roughly one uniquely barcoded TCR beta cDNA molecule per two T cells in model experiments. Age-related changes in TCR beta repertoire diversity were measured in the study by deep sequencing normalized with unique cDNA molecular identifiers. The donors were divided into four age groups: young (average around 17 years), middle-aged (about 40), aged (around 67) and long-lived (approximately 74). To avoid experimental bias, donors of different ages were spread randomly across the sequencing lanes. Using the same blood draw, the study looked at two additional independent replicas of 1 million unique cDNA reads for two donors, one aged 18 to 30 and the other aged 80 or older.

The donors were roughly 39 Caucasian individuals from Russia, aged 6 to 90 years, who were systemically healthy. Ten milliliters of peripheral blood were collected from each donor into EDTA-treated Vacutainer tubes. Ficoll-Paque density-gradient centrifugation was used to isolate PBMCs, with at least 6.5 million obtained per sample. Total RNA was extracted from PBMCs with Trizol reagent, with at least 6 micrograms obtained per sample. Naive CD45RAhigh/CD27high T cell percentages were measured by flow cytometry on a PBMC aliquot from every donor. Receptor libraries were prepared by 5' RACE. The listed sequencing device is Illumina HiSeq 2500. A second PCR of roughly 7 to 12 cycles was run with a J-beta primer mix and a sample-barcoded 5' primer. A unique molecular identifier was introduced onto each TCR beta cDNA molecule by a template-switch 5' adaptor carrying 12 random nucleotides. At least 2.5 million CDR3-containing paired-end reads were obtained from each sample. First-strand cDNA was synthesized from all RNA with the Mint cDNA synthesis kit, primed by a TRBC-specific oligonucleotide. Following uracil-DNA glycosylase treatment, all cDNA underwent a first 18-cycle PCR with the universal primers M1SS and BC2_uni_R. In the authors' own workflow: Each sample was normalized by randomly selecting 1 million high-quality reads, each carrying a distinct molecular identifier. Instead of being binned into consensus sequences, reads with shared molecular identifiers were discarded. MiTCR, set to a Q25 quality threshold and the strictest error-elimination algorithm, was used for CDR3 identification, clonotype clustering and error correction. A nonparametric unseen species model using Euler transformation provided a lower-bound estimate of total TCR beta diversity. Using fastp trimming at Q25 and MiXCR clonotype assembly, TCRdb reanalyzed the public sequencing data and kept in-frame beta chains. Every entry covers one CDR3 protein and lists the most common genes and DNA from its rows. The V and J calls shown here were made by TCRdb, not taken from the authors' results. The sample table records roughly 1,700,000 distinct CDR3 sequences; under 30% of these occur just once. 7.7% of the sample belongs to the ten largest clones.

The full study reports these points: Compared with the aged group, the long-lived group had more naive CD4+ T cells, fewer expanded clones and increased TCR diversity, a pattern suggesting age selection. Total diversity estimates from one million sequenced T cells were considered lower bounds and underestimates. Since profiling was done on bulk unsorted PBMCs, naive and antigen-experienced compartments could not be conclusively compared. Observed TCR beta diversity correlated strongly with the percentage of naive T cells measured by flow cytometry. As age increased, observed TCR beta diversity per million T cells dropped in a roughly linear way, and a significant reduction was already evident by age 40. The CMV infection status of donors was not known, potentially confounding age-related changes in expanded clonotypes.

V and J are truncated by 6 bases and 9 bases respectively, leaving an intervening sequence of 9 bases. Spanning cysteine to phenylalanine, the CDR3 consists of 11 amino acids. Only CDR3 DNA remains: 33 bases, in frame from the first base. Concerning this clonotype itself: Its antigen is still unknown. A much larger clone differs from this one at a single base, so this may be a read error.

The TCR sequence derives from a woman aged 25 to 39 in good health. The receptor chain draws on TRBV12-3 or TRBV12-4 and TRBJ1-5; the D segment cannot be called with confidence. Sample: blood. The nucleotide sequence reads TGTGCCAGCAGGCCCTATCGGCCCCAGCATTTT. This gives the protein CASRPYRPQHF.